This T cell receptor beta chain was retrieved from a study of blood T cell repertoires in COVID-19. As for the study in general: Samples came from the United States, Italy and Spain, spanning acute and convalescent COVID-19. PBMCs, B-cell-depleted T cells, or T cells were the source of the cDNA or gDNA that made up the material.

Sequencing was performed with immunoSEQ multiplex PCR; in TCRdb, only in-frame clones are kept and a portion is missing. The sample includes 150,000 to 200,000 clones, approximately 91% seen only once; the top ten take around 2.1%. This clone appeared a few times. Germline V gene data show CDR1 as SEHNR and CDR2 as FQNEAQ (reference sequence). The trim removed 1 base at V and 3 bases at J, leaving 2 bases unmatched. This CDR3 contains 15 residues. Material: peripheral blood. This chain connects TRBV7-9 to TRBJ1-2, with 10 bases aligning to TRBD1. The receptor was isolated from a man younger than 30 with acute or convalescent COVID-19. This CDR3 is CASSLGTGGDYGYTF. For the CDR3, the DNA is TGTGCCAGCAGCTTAGGGACAGGGGGAGACTATGGCTACACCTTC.